The clone carrying this T cell receptor (beta chain) was observed at least ten times. Its target is unknown. This specimen comes from a study of T cells after posttransplantation cyclophosphamide. The study's findings and limits: Skin or GI-infiltrating T cells shared few TRB sequences with blood. Recipient CMV seropositivity and CMV reactivation strongly tracked TRB clonality. Donor-recipient repertoire similarity was low at 1-2 months, rising over year one.

On the day of bone marrow donation, the related graft donor provided peripheral blood. V dropped 8 bases and J dropped 2 bases, with 13 bases sitting between them. Germline CDR1 reads SNHLY; CDR2 reads FYNNEI. CDR3 size: 14 residues. Assay: immunoSEQ multiplex PCR; the TCRdb copy retains only in-frame clones and omits some. The sample contains around 44,000 clones, none of them singletons. Sequenced input: PBMCs. The rearrangement uses TRBV2 and TRBJ1-3; D gene uncertain. This receptor was obtained from a man aged 35-49 years in good health, CMV-negative, and a related stem cell transplant donor. CDR3 coding DNA: TGTGCCAGCCGACTTCGGGTGGCTGGAAACACCATATATTTT. It yields the protein CASRLRVAGNTIYF.